One and the same sample provided the 24 T cell receptor beta chains below, sequenced in a study of cytomegalovirus exposure and HLA in healthy donors. PCR employed 60 Vbeta and 13 Jbeta primers. Repertoires were generated with immunoSEQ multiplex PCR, while TCRdb's copy carries only in-frame clones and drops some. The sample consists of over 150,000 clones, about 80% of them appearing once. Specimen: PBMCs. These receptor sequences come from a man in his forties in good health and CMV-seronegative.

The J gene is TRBJ2-3, the V gene TRBV1; whether TRBD2, the table's D call, matches the DNA was not checked. TRBV1 is a listed pseudogene. The CDR3 is made up of 16 amino acids. The CDR3 region is CTSSQALAGATDTQCF. The CDR3 nucleotides are TGCACCAGCAGCCAAGCACTAGCGGGAGCCACAGATACGCAGTGTTTT.

The V gene is TRBV7-2, the J gene TRBJ2-7; 9 bases map to TRBD1. This CDR3 comprises 14 residues. Unmatched junction bases numbered 6, after V lost 5 bases and J lost 4 bases. Per the germline V gene, CDR1 is SGHTA and CDR2 is FQGNSA. The CDR3 DNA reads TGTGCCAGCAGCAACAACAGGGGGCAATACGAGCAGTACTTC. Its protein product is CASSNNRGQYEQYF. Complete variable domain (other parts from reference TRBV7-2 and TRBJ2-7): GAGVSQSPSNKVTEKGKDVELRCDPISGHTALYWYRQSLGQGLEFLIYFQGNSAPDKSGLPSDRFSAERTGGSVSTLTIQRTQQEDSAVYLCASSNNRGQYEQYFGPGTRLTVT.

The V and J genes are TRBV7-2 and TRBJ1-5; D not resolved. The V end was cut by 5 bases, the J end by 7 bases, with 15 bases between. Germline V gives CDR1 SGHTA, CDR2 FQGNSA. The length of the CDR3 is 14 residues. CDR3 nucleotide sequence: TGTGCCAGCAGCCCCGTCTCCCGGGGACAGCCCCAGCATTTT. Translation: CASSPVSRGQPQHF. The full variable domain, in which reference TRBV7-2 and TRBJ1-5 provide the parts outside the CDR3, is GAGVSQSPSNKVTEKGKDVELRCDPISGHTALYWYRQSLGQGLEFLIYFQGNSAPDKSGLPSDRFSAERTGGSVSTLTIQRTQQEDSAVYLCASSPVSRGQPQHFGDGTRLSIL.

The chain joins TRBV28 to TRBJ2-6; TRBD1 matches 9 bases. This CDR3 spans 18 amino acids. Germline CDR1 MDHEN, CDR2 SYDVKM. With 5 bases clipped from V and 0 bases from J, the junction kept 8 bases outside the gene matches. As DNA, the CDR3 is TGTGCCAGCAGTCCTGGGGGGACAGGGACCTCTGGGGCCAACGTCCTGACTTTC. Translation gives CASSPGGTGTSGANVLTF.

The chain is built from TRBV19 and TRBJ2-7; D is perhaps TRBD2 (6 bases). This CDR3 is 15 amino acids long. Trimming stripped 6 bases from V and 2 bases from J, with 17 bases between. From germline, CDR1 is LNHDA and CDR2 SQIVND (reference sequence). The DNA of the CDR3 is TGTGCCAGTAGCATGGGCCTAGCGAGAGCCTACGAGCAGTACTTC. Translating gives CASSMGLARAYEQYF.

The chain carries TRBV7-8 and TRBJ2-1, with 8 bases identical to TRBD1. The V gene's germline CDR1 is SGHVS and CDR2 FQNEAQ. The CDR3 is 16 amino acids. Trimming removed 5 bases from V and 1 base from J; junction bases left unmatched: 7. The CDR3 is CASSAGQGASYNEQFF. The DNA of the CDR3 is TGTGCCAGCAGCGCCGGACAGGGCGCATCCTACAATGAGCAGTTCTTC.

The rearrangement uses TRBV6-1 and TRBJ2-1; D is unclear. Germline loops: CDR1 MNHNS, CDR2 SASEGT. V lost 2 bases, J lost 10 bases, and 9 bases lay in between. The CDR3 covers 12 residues. The CDR3 here is CASSESRREQFF. As DNA, the CDR3 is TGTGCCAGCAGTGAAAGTCGGCGGGAGCAGTTCTTC.

The chain combines TRBV28 with TRBJ2-7; 10 bases are shared with TRBD2. J was trimmed by 7 bases and V by 1 base; bases with no gene match: 7. From germline, CDR1 is MDHEN and CDR2 SYDVKM. CDR3 size: 15 residues. The CDR3 protein is CASSLYASGSGEQYF. The CDR3 bases are TGTGCCAGCAGTTTATATGCTAGCGGGAGTGGTGAGCAGTACTTC.

The V and J genes are TRBV5-4 and TRBJ2-3; D is ambiguous. The CDR3 runs 14 residues. The germline V gene has CDR1 SGHNT and CDR2 YYREEE (reference sequence). The V end was cut by 3 bases, the J end by 6 bases, with 14 bases between. CDR3 nucleotides: TGTGCCAGCAGCTCAACTGATCGTCGGGATACGCAGTATTTT. This codes for CASSSTDRRDTQYF. The complete variable domain, with remaining parts taken from reference TRBV5-4 and TRBJ2-3, reads ETGVTQSPTHLIKTRGQQVTLRCSSQSGHNTVSWYQQALGQGPQFIFQYYREEENGRGNFPPRFSGLQFPNYSSELNVNALELDDSALYLCASSSTDRRDTQYFGPGTRLTVL.

The chain uses TRBV11-1 and TRBJ2-3, with D maybe TRBD2 (6 bases). The V and J ends lost 1 base and 9 bases respectively, with 11 bases between them. The CDR3 is 13 amino acids. Germline V lookup: CDR1 SGHAT, CDR2 FQDESV (reference sequence). The DNA of the CDR3 is TGTGCCAGCAGCTTAGTGGAGGGCGGCACGCAGTATTTT. Amino acid sequence: CASSLVEGGTQYF.

The chain couples TRBV9 to TRBJ2-7, with a tentative D call TRBD1 (5 bases). Per the germline V gene, CDR1 is SGDLS and CDR2 is YYNGEE. This CDR3 contains 15 residues. V dropped 2 bases and J dropped 0 bases, with 12 bases sitting between them. In DNA, the CDR3 is TGTGCCAGCAGCGTGGGGCAGGGTCGCTCCTACGAGCAGTACTTC. This translates into CASSVGQGRSYEQYF.

The CDR3 loop is CASSRDRVLNTEAFF. The CDR3, as DNA: TGTGCCAGCAGCCGGGACAGGGTCCTGAACACTGAAGCTTTCTTT. V is TRBV2 and J is TRBJ1-1; 9 nucleotides match TRBD1. Germline assignment: CDR1 SNHLY and CDR2 FYNNEI. V shed 6 bases and J 0 bases; nucleotides not matched to a gene: 5. CDR3 size: 15 residues.

The chain links TRBV10-1 to TRBJ2-7; 14 nucleotides align to TRBD2. J was trimmed by 2 bases and V by 6 bases; bases with no gene match: 18. This CDR3 is built from 20 residues. Germline CDR1 and CDR2: WNHNN and SYGVQD (reference sequence). The CDR3 spells CASSRVGRLAGGDLTYEQYF. CDR3 in DNA: TGCGCCAGCAGCAGAGTGGGTCGACTAGCGGGAGGGGATTTAACCTACGAGCAGTACTTC.

In its sample, this clone was seen once. The chain employs TRBV28 and TRBJ2-3; the D gene is possibly TRBD2 (6 bases). Germline CDR1 is MDHEN and CDR2 is SYDVKM. Trimming cost V 8 bases and J 0 bases, with 9 bases left between them. CDR3 length: 13 amino acids. The CDR3 spells CASRRGSTDTQYF. CDR3 DNA: TGTGCCAGCCGACGGGGGAGCACAGATACGCAGTATTTT. Filled out from reference TRBV28 and TRBJ2-3, the complete variable domain reads DVKVTQSSRYLVKRTGEKVFLECVQDMDHENMFWYRQDPGLGLRLIYFSYDVKMKEKGDIPEGYSVSREKKERFSLILESASTNQTSMYLCASRRGSTDTQYFGPGTRLTVL.

V is TRBV29-1 and J is TRBJ2-7, with D possibly TRBD1 on 7 matching bases. CDR1 and CDR2 (germline): SQVTM, ANQGSEA. The length of the CDR3 is 12 residues. V lost 4 bases, J lost 3 bases, and 10 bases lay in between. This CDR3 reads CSVARGVYEQYF. The CDR3 nucleotides are TGCAGCGTTGCCAGGGGGGTCTACGAGCAGTACTTC.

With regard to this clone: At one end the junction does not follow the germline gene, possibly because of a read error. This specimen includes other DNA sequences encoding the same CDR3. The chain uses TRBV28 and TRBJ2-1; 12 positions agree with TRBD2. This CDR3 is built from 17 residues. Germline lookup yields CDR1 MDHEN and CDR2 SYDVKM. The chain's CDR3 is CASSSPRLAGAYNEQFF. In nucleotides, the CDR3 is TGCGCCAGCAGTTCCCCCCGACTAGCGGGAGCCTACAATGAGCAGTTCTTC.

The chain carries TRBV7-8 and TRBJ2-5; 12 nucleotides align to TRBD2. This CDR3 has 14 residues. Germline V gene data show CDR1 as SGHVS and CDR2 as FQNEAQ. With V trimmed by 3 bases and J by 7 bases, 3 bases remained unmatched. CDR3 protein: CASSFGLAGLTQYF. The DNA for the CDR3 is TGTGCCAGCAGCTTTGGACTAGCGGGGCTGACCCAGTACTTC. Looking up the rest from reference TRBV7-8 and TRBJ2-5 gives the full variable domain: GAGVSQSPRYKVAKRGQDVALRCDPISGHVSLFWYQQALGQGPEFLTYFQNEAQLDKSGLPSDRFFAERPEGSVSTLKIQRTQQEDSAVYLCASSFGLAGLTQYFGPGTRLLVL.

The chain carries TRBV6-1 and TRBJ2-1, with TRBD2 matching over 8 bases. The CDR3 runs 15 residues. From germline, CDR1 is MNHNS and CDR2 SASEGT. Losses at the gene ends were 7 bases for V and 0 bases for J; bases not matched to a gene: 5. The CDR3 region is CASTAGVSSYNEQFF. CDR3 nucleotide sequence: TGTGCCAGCACAGCGGGAGTTTCCTCCTACAATGAGCAGTTCTTC.

V usage is TRBV18 and J usage is TRBJ1-1; D is undetermined. Germline assignment: CDR1 KGHSH and CDR2 LQKENI. The V gene lost 2 bases and the J gene lost 5 bases, with 9 bases spanning the gap. This CDR3 spans 13 amino acids. CDR3 in DNA: TGTGCCAGCTCACCATTACCGGGGACTGAAGCTTTCTTT. It translates to CASSPLPGTEAFF. The entire variable domain, with the rest obtained from reference TRBV18 and TRBJ1-1, is as follows: NAGVMQNPRHLVRRRGQEARLRCSPMKGHSHVYWYRQLPEEGLKFMVYLQKENIIDESGMPKERFSAEFPKEGPSILRIQQVVRGDSAAYFCASSPLPGTEAFFGQGTRLTVV.

This clone was seen a few times. One end of the junction varies from germline; a read error may be responsible. The V and J genes are TRBV30 and TRBJ2-7; TRBD2 is a possible D gene (6 bases). The length of the CDR3 is 17 residues. CDR1 GTSNPN and CDR2 SVGIG come from the germline V gene (reference sequence). CDR3 sequence (DNA): TGTGCCTGGAGTGTACGGAGGGTTCCCTCCTCGGAAGCCCGGCGGAACTTC. Amino acids: CAWSVRRVPSSEARRNF.

The CDR3 protein is CASRDPGLYRGSVGGETQYF. CDR3 DNA: TGTGCCAGCCGCGACCCGGGACTGTACCGAGGTTCGGTAGGAGGAGAGACCCAGTACTTC. The V call is TRBV6-4, the J call TRBJ2-5; tentative D call: TRBD2 (6 bases). The germline V gene encodes CDR1 MRHNA and CDR2 SNTAGT. With 8 bases removed from V and 4 bases from J, the gap between germline ends came to 35 bases. The length of the CDR3 is 20 residues.

Concerning this clone: A junction end diverges from the germline sequence, so it may reflect a read error. The chain recombines TRBV18 with TRBJ2-2, with D perhaps TRBD1 (6 bases). This CDR3 is 15 amino acids long. CDR1 and CDR2 from the germline V gene are KGHSH and LQKENI. Here the CDR3 reads CASTPVQGNTGELFF. The DNA for the CDR3 is TGTGCCAGCACACCAGTACAGGGGAACACCGGGGAGCTGTTTTTT.

The rearrangement links TRBV19 to TRBJ2-2; no definite D call. V lost 10 bases and J lost 0, with 18 bases in between. The length of the CDR3 is 16 residues. CDR1 and CDR2 from the germline V gene are LNHDA and SQIVND (reference sequence). This CDR3 is CATRAYSSTNTGELFF. In DNA form, the CDR3 reads TGTGCCACTAGAGCCTACAGTAGTACGAACACCGGGGAGCTGTTTTTT.

The V gene is TRBV29-1, the J gene TRBJ1-1, with D uncertain. The CDR3 sequence is 11 residues long. Between the trimmed V and J ends, which lost 7 bases and 0 bases, there was a span of 6 bases. Germline V gives CDR1 SQVTM, CDR2 ANQGSEA. In DNA, the CDR3 is TGCAGCGCCTACTTGAACACTGAAGCTTTCTTT. It is translated as CSAYLNTEAFF. The full variable domain, in which reference TRBV29-1 and TRBJ1-1 provide the parts outside the CDR3, is SAVISQKPSRDICQRGTSLTIQCQVDSQVTMMFWYRQQPGQSLTLIATANQGSEATYESGFVIDKFPISRPNLTFSTLTVSNMSPEDSSIYLCSAYLNTEAFFGQGTRLTVV.